This TCR beta chain was documented in a study of blood T cell repertoires in COVID-19. For the study at large: Whether acute or convalescent, the COVID-19 samples came from the United States, Italy and Spain.

Sequencing was performed with immunoSEQ multiplex PCR; in TCRdb, only in-frame clones are kept and a portion is missing. The sample lists approximately 100,000 clones, approximately 80% occurring once. V trimming: 2 bases; J trimming: 4 bases; junction bases outside the gene matches: 5. The CDR3 extends over 15 amino acids. Germline CDR1 and CDR2: SGHNT and YYREEE (reference sequence). The origin of this receptor is a man in his 70s with acute or convalescent COVID-19. The sequenced sample consisted of peripheral blood. The gene calls are TRBV5-4 and TRBJ1-5; 8 bases map to TRBD1. CDR3 nucleotide sequence: TGTGCCAGCAGCTTCGGACAGGGCTTGAATCAGCCCCAGCATTTT. Its protein is CASSFGQGLNQPQHF.